Below, 22 T cell receptor beta chains from the same sample are listed, as sequenced in a study of blood T cell repertoires in COVID-19. Using immunoSEQ multiplex PCR, the repertoire was profiled, and TCRdb retains in-frame clones only, with some absent. Among 250,000 to 300,000 clones, 90% to 95% were seen once, and the ten largest hold approximately 1.3%. Sequencing was done on a sample of PBMCs or T cells enriched from blood (not recorded which). The source of these receptors is a human donor in a cohort exposed to, infected with or recovered from COVID-19 (not recorded which). The donor label of this sample is uncertain.

This chain joins TRBV11-2 and TRBJ1-4; 8 bases align to TRBD1. Losses at the gene ends were 5 bases for V and 5 bases for J; bases not matched to a gene: 10. Germline V gene lookup returns CDR1 SGHAT and CDR2 FQNNGV. This CDR3 contains 16 residues. CDR3 nucleotide sequence: TGTGCCAGCAGCACCTCGGGACAGGATTTGAATGAAAAACTGTTTTTT. Translated, it gives CASSTSGQDLNEKLFF.

This chain joins TRBV7-2 and TRBJ1-2, with D perhaps TRBD1 (6 bases). This CDR3 region has 13 residues. The V and J ends lost 5 bases and 3 bases respectively, with 10 bases between them. Germline CDR1 SGHTA, CDR2 FQGNSA. CDR3 sequence reads: CASSRWGHYGYTF. The CDR3 DNA sequence: TGTGCCAGCAGCCGGTGGGGGCACTATGGCTACACCTTC. The whole variable domain, filled in from reference TRBV7-2 and TRBJ1-2, reads GAGVSQSPSNKVTEKGKDVELRCDPISGHTALYWYRQSLGQGLEFLIYFQGNSAPDKSGLPSDRFSAERTGGSVSTLTIQRTQQEDSAVYLCASSRWGHYGYTFGSGTRLTVV.

As regards this clone: The same CDR3 can be traced to other DNA sequences in this sample. J is TRBJ1-3 and V is TRBV7-9; D is undetermined. The CDR3 runs to 14 residues. CDR1 is SEHNR and CDR2 is FQNEAQ in the germline V gene (reference sequence). V was shortened by 1 base and J by 0 bases, with 4 bases between the two germline ends. The CDR3 nucleotides read TGTGCCAGCAGCTTAGGGAGCTCTGGAAACACCATATATTTT. Translation gives CASSLGSSGNTIYF.

V usage is TRBV19 and J usage is TRBJ1-3; D remains ambiguous. V lost 3 bases to trimming and J lost 0 bases, with 18 bases between them. This CDR3 contains 18 residues. The germline gives CDR1 LNHDA, CDR2 SQIVND (reference sequence). The CDR3 DNA sequence: TGTGCCAGTAGTATCCGCGGTGCAGCCTTGAGCTCTGGAAACACCATATATTTT. It codes for CASSIRGAALSSGNTIYF.

The chain employs TRBV19 and TRBJ1-1; maybe TRBD1 (5 bases). CDR1 is LNHDA and CDR2 is SQIVND in the germline V gene (reference sequence). The CDR3 covers 14 residues. V lost 7 bases and J lost 5, with 17 bases in between. The chain's CDR3 is CASTLSNRGTEAFF. The DNA of the CDR3 is TGTGCCAGTACCCTGAGTAATCGGGGGACTGAAGCTTTCTTT.

This chain joins TRBV14 and TRBJ2-1; 12 nucleotides match TRBD2. CDR1 SGHDN and CDR2 FVKESK come from the germline V gene. The J segment lost 3 bases and the V segment lost 3 bases, leaving 3 bases of the junction unmatched. The CDR3 has 16 amino acids. The CDR3 is CASSHRTSGVYNEQFF. CDR3 bases: TGTGCCAGCAGCCATCGGACTAGCGGGGTCTACAATGAGCAGTTCTTC.

This chain connects TRBV7-3 to TRBJ1-2; no clear D. Germline V gives CDR1 SGHTA, CDR2 FQGTGA. The CDR3 sequence is 13 residues long. V was shortened by 2 bases and J by 5 bases, with 9 bases between the two germline ends. CDR3: CASSLSPAYGYTF. CDR3 DNA sequence: TGTGCCAGCAGCTTATCTCCCGCGTATGGCTACACCTTC. The whole variable domain, filled in from reference TRBV7-3 and TRBJ1-2, reads GAGVSQTPSNKVTEKGKYVELRCDPISGHTALYWYRQSLGQGPEFLIYFQGTGAADDSGLPNDRFFAVRPEGSVSTLKIQRTERGDSAVYLCASSLSPAYGYTFGSGTRLTVV.

CDR3 amino acids: CATSRVAALAKNIQYF. Written as DNA, the CDR3 is TGTGCCACCAGCAGAGTGGCGGCGCTAGCCAAAAACATTCAGTACTTC. The V call is TRBV15, the J call TRBJ2-4, with no clear D. V lost 1 base, J lost 0 bases, and 10 bases lay in between. The CDR3 loop spans 16 amino acids. CDR1 is LNHNV and CDR2 is YYDKDF in the germline V gene (reference sequence). Using reference TRBV15 and TRBJ2-4 for the parts outside the CDR3, the full variable domain is DAMVIQNPRYQVTQFGKPVTLSCSQTLNHNVMYWYQQKSSQAPKLLFHYYDKDFNNEADTPDNFQSRRPNTSFCFLDIRSPGLGDTAMYLCATSRVAALAKNIQYFGAGTRLSVL.

This chain joins TRBV6-4 and TRBJ2-3; D is ambiguous. The V gene lost 6 bases and the J gene lost 6 bases, with 10 bases spanning the gap. The CDR3 sequence is 12 residues long. Germline V CDR1 and CDR2: MRHNA, SNTAGT. CDR3 DNA sequence: TGTGCCAGCAGCCCCGTGGAGGATACGCAGTATTTT. Translated, it gives CASSPVEDTQYF.

The J gene is TRBJ1-2, the V gene TRBV10-3; TRBD1 matches at 7 bases. This CDR3 has 13 amino acids. Germline assignment: CDR1 ENHRY and CDR2 SYGVKD. The J segment lost 8 bases and the V segment lost 2 bases, leaving 5 bases of the junction unmatched. This CDR3 reads CAISEGQGGGYTF. CDR3 coding DNA: TGTGCCATCAGTGAGGGGCAGGGGGGCGGCTACACCTTC.

This clone was detected a few times. The chain links TRBV10-1 to TRBJ2-7, with TRBD1 matching 9 bases. After removal of 6 bases from V and 6 bases from J, the junction contained 3 bases not matched to a gene. Germline assignment: CDR1 WNHNN and CDR2 SYGVQD (reference sequence). The length of the CDR3 is 12 residues. The CDR3 sequence: CASSVTGGEQYF. The DNA for the CDR3 is TGCGCCAGCAGCGTGACAGGGGGCGAGCAGTACTTC.

V and J are TRBV9 and TRBJ2-1; D uncertain. The CDR3 covers 13 residues. The germline gives CDR1 SGDLS, CDR2 YYNGEE. The V gene lost 4 bases and the J gene lost 9 bases, with 14 bases spanning the gap. The CDR3 nucleotides are TGTGCCAGCAGCTCCCCAACTTCGGGTGAGCAGTTCTTC. Its translation: CASSSPTSGEQFF.

In DNA, the CDR3 is TGTGCCAGCACCCTAGGACGTCAGGGGATCGTGGGCAATCAGCCCCAGCATTTT. This sequence encodes CASTLGRQGIVGNQPQHF. The J gene is TRBJ1-5, the V gene TRBV7-8, with a tentative D call TRBD1 (6 bases). The CDR3 sequence is 18 residues long. V lost 7 bases, J lost 2 bases, and 24 bases lay in between. The germline V gene has CDR1 SGHVS and CDR2 FQNEAQ.

This sequence joins TRBV12-3 or TRBV12-4 and TRBJ2-5; 8 bases are shared with TRBD2. CDR3 length: 13 amino acids. After removal of 4 bases from V and 3 bases from J, the junction contained 1 base not matched to a gene. CDR3 sequence (DNA): TGTGCCAGCAGTTATAGCGGGGAAGAGACCCAGTACTTC. It encodes CASSYSGEETQYF.

The chain carries TRBV5-1 and TRBJ2-5, with 10 bases matching TRBD2. CDR1 is SGHRS and CDR2 is YFSETQ in the germline V gene. The V segment lost 1 base and the J segment 5 bases; nucleotides outside the gene matches: 5. CDR3 length: 15 residues. This chain's CDR3 is CASSLSSGGFETQYF. The CDR3 DNA sequence: TGCGCCAGCAGCTTGTCTAGCGGGGGATTCGAGACCCAGTACTTC.

This clone was recorded once. This chain links TRBV27 with TRBJ2-7; 7 bases are a match to TRBD1. The germline V gene has CDR1 MNHEY and CDR2 SMNVEV (reference sequence). V lost 4 bases, J lost 0 bases, and 3 bases stayed unmatched. The CDR3 has 14 amino acids. Here the CDR3 reads CASSWGQSSYEQYF. The CDR3 nucleotides read TGTGCCAGCAGTTGGGGACAGAGCTCCTACGAGCAGTACTTC.

This clone is a singleton in its sample. The chain employs TRBV19 and TRBJ2-7, with a tentative D call TRBD2 (5 bases). The CDR3 covers 14 residues. V was shortened by 3 bases and J by 4 bases, with 13 bases between the two germline ends. From germline, CDR1 is LNHDA and CDR2 SQIVND (reference sequence). CDR3: CASSIGGEGYEQYF. The CDR3 DNA is TGTGCCAGTAGTATCGGAGGCGAAGGGTACGAGCAGTACTTC.

V and J are TRBV24-1 and TRBJ2-1; possibly TRBD1 for D (5 bases). V gave up 4 bases and J gave up 10 bases, with 7 bases separating them. The CDR3 contains 11 residues. Germline V gene lookup returns CDR1 KGHDR and CDR2 SFDVKD. The CDR3 DNA follows: TGTGCCACCAGTGACCGGACAGAGCAGTTCTTC. The encoded protein is CATSDRTEQFF.

This chain joins TRBV5-1 and TRBJ1-1; 7 bases are a match to TRBD1. CDR3 length equals 15 residues. Trimming took 2 bases from V and 0 from J; bases not matched to a gene: 4. CDR1 and CDR2 (germline): SGHRS, YFSETQ. The CDR3 loop reads CASSFTGDMNTEAFF. CDR3 nucleotides: TGCGCCAGCAGCTTCACAGGGGACATGAACACTGAAGCTTTCTTT.

In its sample, this clone was seen once. In nucleotides, the CDR3 is TGTGCCAGCAGTAGGACAGTTGGGGGCGGGGAGCTGTTTTTT. Protein product: CASSRTVGGGELFF. V is TRBV6-5 and J is TRBJ2-2; a weak D match, TRBD1 (6 bases). CDR1 is MNHEY and CDR2 is SVGAGI in the germline V gene. V lost 5 bases and J lost 7, with 14 bases in between. CDR3 length: 14 amino acids.

The CDR3 reads CASSLSPNYRVEQYF. In DNA, the CDR3 is TGTGCCAGCAGTCTTTCCCCCAATTACAGGGTTGAGCAGTACTTC. This chain connects TRBV27 to TRBJ2-7; perhaps TRBD1 as D (6 bases). Per the germline V gene, CDR1 is MNHEY and CDR2 is SMNVEV (reference sequence). The germline V and J ends were trimmed by 5 bases and 7 bases, with 21 bases remaining between them. The CDR3 runs to 15 residues.

This sequence joins TRBV4-2 and TRBJ2-1, with TRBD2 matching 9 bases. CDR1 is LGHNA and CDR2 is YNFKEQ in the germline V gene. The CDR3 spans 16 residues. J was trimmed by 5 bases and V by 0 bases; bases with no gene match: 5. The CDR3 region is CASSQDAGGLNNEQFF. The DNA of the CDR3 is TGTGCCAGCAGCCAAGATGCGGGGGGGCTCAACAATGAGCAGTTCTTC.